What follows are 19 T cell receptor beta chains derived from one specimen sequenced in a study of blood T cell repertoires in COVID-19. Libraries were prepared by immunoSEQ multiplex PCR; TCRdb keeps only in-frame clonotypes and omits some of them. The sample has 20,000 to 30,000 clones; around 94% are singletons. Sequenced sample: peripheral blood. The receptor source for this set is a woman aged 50 to 65 with active COVID-19.

The chain employs TRBV6-5 and TRBJ2-7; TRBD2 matches 7 bases. This CDR3 comprises 14 residues. V trimming: 6 bases; J trimming: 3 bases; junction bases outside the gene matches: 8. Germline values: CDR1 MNHEY, CDR2 SVGAGI. As DNA, the CDR3 is TGTGCCAGCAGGCCGCGGGAGTTTATCTACGAGCAGTACTTC. This translates into CASRPREFIYEQYF.

This chain joins TRBV19 and TRBJ1-4; D is possibly TRBD1 (6 bases). CDR1 and CDR2 (germline): LNHDA, SQIVND (reference sequence). Trimming pared 9 bases from V and 8 bases from J, leaving 19 bases between. The CDR3 is 14 amino acids. The CDR3 region has the DNA TGTGCCAGCACTCCTCGGGACACTACCGAAAAACTGTTTTTT. It is translated as CASTPRDTTEKLFF.

This chain links TRBV6-5 with TRBJ2-2; 9 bases line up with TRBD2. The ends lost 7 bases at V and 4 bases at J; junction bases unmatched: 7. Germline V gene data show CDR1 as MNHEY and CDR2 as SVGAGI. This CDR3 has 15 amino acids. The CDR3 reads CASKAGGPLTGELFF. The CDR3 DNA reads TGTGCCAGCAAGGCGGGAGGGCCGCTCACCGGGGAGCTGTTTTTT.

The chain couples TRBV6-5 to TRBJ2-7; D uncertain. V was clipped by 11 bases and J by 5 bases, with 16 bases between them. The CDR3 is 12 amino acids. The germline CDR1 and CDR2 sequences are MNHEY and SVGAGI. This CDR3 is CAGLLTGDEQYF. The CDR3 DNA is TGTGCCGGCCTTCTCACGGGTGACGAGCAGTACTTC.

The V gene is TRBV7-3, the J gene TRBJ2-5, with D tentatively TRBD2 (5 bases). V was cut by 6 bases and J by 1 base, with 9 bases left in between. The germline V gene encodes CDR1 SGHTA and CDR2 FQGTGA. CDR3 size: 13 residues. CDR3 region: CASSPDSQETQYF. For the CDR3, the DNA is TGTGCCAGCAGTCCGGACTCCCAAGAGACCCAGTACTTC.

The J gene is TRBJ2-4, the V gene TRBV2; 7 nucleotides agree with TRBD1. In germline, CDR1 is SNHLY, CDR2 FYNNEI. V shed 2 bases, J shed 8 bases, and the junction held 9 bases outside the gene matches. CDR3 length: 15 residues. CDR3 sequence: CASSEIPRGRDIQYF. The CDR3 DNA sequence: TGTGCCAGCAGTGAAATTCCGAGGGGGCGGGACATTCAGTACTTC.

The DNA for the CDR3 is TGCGCCAGCAGCCAAAGCGGGAGGGGAAACATTCAGTACTTC. It codes for CASSQSGRGNIQYF. The chain employs TRBV4-1 and TRBJ2-4; 10 bases are a match to TRBD2. CDR3 length: 14 residues. With 2 bases clipped from V and 6 bases from J, the junction kept 1 base outside the gene matches. The germline V gene encodes CDR1 MGHRA and CDR2 YSYEKL.

This sequence joins TRBV27 and TRBJ1-5, with 8 bases lining up with TRBD1. CDR1 and CDR2 from the germline V gene are MNHEY and SMNVEV (reference sequence). V gave up 5 bases and J gave up 7 bases; unmatched junction bases: 4. This CDR3 comprises 13 residues. The CDR3 loop is CASSMTGAQPQHF. The CDR3 nucleotides read TGTGCCAGCAGTATGACAGGGGCCCAGCCCCAGCATTTT.

The V gene is TRBV6-1, the J gene TRBJ1-2, with a weak D call TRBD1 (6 bases). V dropped 1 base and J dropped 4 bases, with 19 bases sitting between them. Germline-derived CDR1 and CDR2 are MNHNS and SASEGT. This CDR3 is built from 17 residues. CDR3 sequence: CASSEEGGGARRYGYTF. CDR3 DNA sequence: TGTGCCAGCAGTGAAGAGGGAGGGGGGGCCCGGCGCTATGGCTACACCTTC.

J is TRBJ2-3 and V is TRBV6-5; TRBD2 agrees at 10 bases. Losses at the gene ends were 8 bases for V and 3 bases for J; bases not matched to a gene: 8. CDR1 and CDR2 from the germline V gene are MNHEY and SVGAGI. The CDR3 loop spans 15 amino acids. This chain's CDR3 is CASGKAGGRTDTQYF. The CDR3 DNA is TGTGCCAGCGGAAAAGCGGGGGGGCGGACAGATACGCAGTATTTT.

The chain has TRBV28 and TRBJ1-1; no clear D. The germline V gene has CDR1 MDHEN and CDR2 SYDVKM. With 5 bases removed from V and 1 base from J, the gap between germline ends came to 5 bases. The CDR3 is 12 amino acids. Here the CDR3 DNA reads TGTGCCAGCAGTCACGGGAACACTGAAGCTTTCTTT. This translates into CASSHGNTEAFF.

This chain links TRBV7-9 with TRBJ1-6; 7 nucleotides line up with TRBD1. The CDR3 sequence is 13 residues long. V lost 6 bases and J lost 10; bases outside the gene matches: 6. CDR1 is SEHNR and CDR2 is FQNEAQ in the germline V gene (reference sequence). CDR3 region: CASSRDSLSPLHF. The CDR3, as DNA: TGTGCCAGCAGTCGGGACAGCCTATCACCCCTCCACTTT.

This sequence joins TRBV14 and TRBJ1-5; the D gene is possibly TRBD1 (6 bases). Germline V CDR1 and CDR2: SGHDN, FVKESK. The CDR3 spans 16 residues. Trimming cost V 4 bases and J 2 bases, with 15 bases left between them. The DNA of the CDR3 is TGTGCCAGCAGCCGAAGGGGGTCGGCGGGCAATCAGCCCCAGCATTTT. Amino acid sequence: CASSRRGSAGNQPQHF. The variable domain in full, with the rest retrieved from reference TRBV14 and TRBJ1-5, is EAGVTQFPSHSVIEKGQTVTLRCDPISGHDNLYWYRRVMGKEIKFLLHFVKESKQDESGMPNNRFLAERTGGTYSTLKVQPAELEDSGVYFCASSRRGSAGNQPQHFGDGTRLSIL.

V and J are TRBV2 and TRBJ2-2; possibly TRBD2 for D (5 bases). Germline V CDR1 and CDR2: SNHLY, FYNNEI. The CDR3 is 14 amino acids. V lost 5 bases and J lost 5, with 12 bases in between. The CDR3 bases are TGTGCCAGCAGTTGGACTGGACCGACCGGGGAGCTGTTTTTT. Protein sequence: CASSWTGPTGELFF. Full variable domain (outside the CDR3, taken from reference TRBV2 and TRBJ2-2): EPEVTQTPSHQVTQMGQEVILRCVPISNHLYFYWYRQILGQKVEFLVSFYNNEISEKSEIFDDQFSVERPDGSNFTLKIRSTKLEDSAMYFCASSWTGPTGELFFGEGSRLTVL.

The chain joins TRBV7-2 to TRBJ2-3; D gene ambiguous. The CDR3 runs 14 residues. The germline V and J ends were trimmed by 5 bases and 1 base, with 10 bases remaining between them. Germline loops: CDR1 SGHTA, CDR2 FQGNSA. In DNA, the CDR3 is TGTGCCAGCAGCGTCGAGGTGGGCACAGATACGCAGTATTTT. This translates into CASSVEVGTDTQYF.

The chain uses TRBV2 and TRBJ2-5; 9 positions match TRBD1. Germline V gives CDR1 SNHLY, CDR2 FYNNEI. With 6 bases clipped from V and 5 bases from J, the junction kept 7 bases outside the gene matches. The CDR3 is made up of 14 amino acids. CDR3: CASSWDRETETQYF. CDR3 bases: TGTGCCAGCAGCTGGGACAGGGAAACGGAGACCCAGTACTTC. The whole variable domain, remainder taken from reference TRBV2 and TRBJ2-5, is EPEVTQTPSHQVTQMGQEVILRCVPISNHLYFYWYRQILGQKVEFLVSFYNNEISEKSEIFDDQFSVERPDGSNFTLKIRSTKLEDSAMYFCASSWDRETETQYFGPGTRLLVL.

This chain connects TRBV2 to TRBJ2-5; possible D gene TRBD1, 6 bases. CDR1 SNHLY and CDR2 FYNNEI come from the germline V gene. CDR3 length: 15 residues. V dropped 4 bases and J dropped 2 bases, with 14 bases sitting between them. CDR3 region: CASSGAWGLQETQYF. CDR3 coding DNA: TGTGCCAGCAGTGGGGCCTGGGGGCTTCAAGAGACCCAGTACTTC.

This clone was seen just once. The chain employs TRBV28 and TRBJ1-3, with D uncertain. V lost 5 bases, J lost 4 bases, and 15 bases lay in between. This CDR3 is 15 amino acids long. Germline V gene sequence: CDR1 MDHEN, CDR2 SYDVKM. CDR3 amino acids: CASSPLDREGNTIYF. CDR3 DNA sequence: TGTGCCAGCAGTCCCTTGGACCGGGAGGGAAACACCATATATTTT.

This chain links TRBV20-1 with TRBJ2-1; a weak D match, TRBD1 (6 bases). There are 11 residues in the CDR3. Germline loops: CDR1 DFQATT, CDR2 SNEGSKA (reference sequence). Trimming removed 3 bases at V and 6 bases at J, with 6 bases between. CDR3 protein: CSASRGNEQFF. The CDR3 coding sequence is TGCAGTGCTAGCAGGGGCAATGAGCAGTTCTTC.